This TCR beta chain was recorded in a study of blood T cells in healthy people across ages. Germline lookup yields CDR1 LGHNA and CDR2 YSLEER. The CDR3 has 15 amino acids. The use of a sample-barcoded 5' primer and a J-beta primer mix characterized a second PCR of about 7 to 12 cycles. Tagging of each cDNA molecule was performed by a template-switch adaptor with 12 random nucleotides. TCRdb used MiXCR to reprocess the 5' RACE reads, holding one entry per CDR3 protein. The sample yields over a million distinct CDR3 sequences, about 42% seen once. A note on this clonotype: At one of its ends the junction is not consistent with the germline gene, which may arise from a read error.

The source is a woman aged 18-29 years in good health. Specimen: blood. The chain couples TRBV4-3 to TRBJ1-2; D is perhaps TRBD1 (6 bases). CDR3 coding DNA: TGCGCCAGCAGTCAAGATAGGGGGACGGGCTGGGGCAACACCTTC. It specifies CASSQDRGTGWGNTF.